This T cell receptor (beta chain) was recovered during a study of technical replicates of blood from several donors (dated by TCRdb to about 2017). CDR1 and CDR2 are drawn from the germline V gene: SGHDT, YYEEEE. Reading from cysteine to phenylalanine, the CDR3 counts 14 amino acids. This entry keeps only the CDR3 DNA: 42 bases, framed from base 1. The junction carries 15 bases between V and J, which are trimmed by 3 bases and 8 bases respectively. The library was prepared using the immunoSEQ multiplex PCR assay. TCRdb stores this immuneACCESS table with in-frame sequences only. Part of the clones is absent; in the studies checked, under half of the shortfall reflects unresolved V genes, and no reason is known for the rest. For this sample there are more than 65,000 clones; over 75% appear just once. Jointly, the top ten make up around 4% of the sample. Note on this clone: Its antigen is still unknown. Base qualities were left out, and no much larger clone turns up one base away.

The sequencing input was PBMCs. Rearrangement joined TRBV5-6 to TRBJ2-1, with TRBD2 as a weak D call on 6 bases. The clonotype comes from a human donor in good health. Some clones in this sample may be carry-over from other donors' samples. This receptor has the CDR3 CASSSTGAGDEQFF. The bases are TGTGCCAGCAGCTCGACGGGAGCGGGCGATGAGCAGTTCTTC.